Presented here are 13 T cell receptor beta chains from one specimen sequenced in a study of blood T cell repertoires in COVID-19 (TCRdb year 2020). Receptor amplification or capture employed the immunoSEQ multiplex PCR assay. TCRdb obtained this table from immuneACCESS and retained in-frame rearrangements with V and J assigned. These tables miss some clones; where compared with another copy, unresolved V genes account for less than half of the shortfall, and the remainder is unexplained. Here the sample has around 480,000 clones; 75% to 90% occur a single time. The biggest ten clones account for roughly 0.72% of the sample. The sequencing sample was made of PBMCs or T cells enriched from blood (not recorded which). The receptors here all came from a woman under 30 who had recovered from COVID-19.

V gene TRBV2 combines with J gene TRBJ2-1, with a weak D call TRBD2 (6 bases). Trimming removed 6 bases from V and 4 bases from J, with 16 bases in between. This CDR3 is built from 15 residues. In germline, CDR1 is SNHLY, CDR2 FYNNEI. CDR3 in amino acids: CASRAGTDPYNEQFF. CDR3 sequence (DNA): TGTGCCAGCAGAGCCGGGACTGATCCTTACAATGAGCAGTTCTTC. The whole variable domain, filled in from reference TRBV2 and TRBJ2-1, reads EPEVTQTPSHQVTQMGQEVILRCVPISNHLYFYWYRQILGQKVEFLVSFYNNEISEKSEIFDDQFSVERPDGSNFTLKIRSTKLEDSAMYFCASRAGTDPYNEQFFGPGTRLTVL.

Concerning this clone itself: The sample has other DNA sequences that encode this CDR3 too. CDR3 in DNA: TGTGCCACCAGTGACCCCTCTAGCACAGATACGCAGTATTTT. This translates into CATSDPSSTDTQYF. This rearrangement joins TRBV24-1 to TRBJ2-3; the D is unclear. There are 14 residues in the CDR3. Germline V gene sequence: CDR1 KGHDR, CDR2 SFDVKD. V lost 4 bases, J lost 0 bases, and 7 bases lay in between.

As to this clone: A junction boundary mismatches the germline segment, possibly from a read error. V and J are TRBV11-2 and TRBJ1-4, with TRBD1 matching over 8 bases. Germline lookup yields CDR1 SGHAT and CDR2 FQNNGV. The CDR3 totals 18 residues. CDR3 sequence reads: CASSLRSHPQGAKEKLFF. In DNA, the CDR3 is TGTGCCAGCAGCTTACGATCTCACCCCCAGGGGGCTAAGGAAAAACTGTTTTTT.

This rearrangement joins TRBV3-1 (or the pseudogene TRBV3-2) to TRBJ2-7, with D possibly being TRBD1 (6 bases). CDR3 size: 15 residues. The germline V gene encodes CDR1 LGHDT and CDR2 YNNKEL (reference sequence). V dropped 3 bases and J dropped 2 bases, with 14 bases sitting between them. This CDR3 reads CASSQRGTDAYEQYF. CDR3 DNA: TGTGCCAGCAGCCAGAGGGGGACGGATGCCTACGAGCAGTACTTC.

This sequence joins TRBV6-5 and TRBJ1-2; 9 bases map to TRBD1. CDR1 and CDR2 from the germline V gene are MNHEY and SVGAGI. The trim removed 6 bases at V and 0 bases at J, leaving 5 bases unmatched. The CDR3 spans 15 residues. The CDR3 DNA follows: TGTGCCAGCAGGACAGGGGGTCTTGCTAACTATGGCTACACCTTC. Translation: CASRTGGLANYGYTF.

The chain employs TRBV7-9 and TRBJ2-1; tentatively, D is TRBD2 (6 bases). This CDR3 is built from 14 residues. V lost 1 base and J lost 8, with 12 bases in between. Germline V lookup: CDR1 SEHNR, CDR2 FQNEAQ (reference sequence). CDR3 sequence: CASSLGRGGDEQFF. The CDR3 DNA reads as TGTGCCAGCAGCTTAGGACGAGGCGGGGATGAGCAGTTCTTC.

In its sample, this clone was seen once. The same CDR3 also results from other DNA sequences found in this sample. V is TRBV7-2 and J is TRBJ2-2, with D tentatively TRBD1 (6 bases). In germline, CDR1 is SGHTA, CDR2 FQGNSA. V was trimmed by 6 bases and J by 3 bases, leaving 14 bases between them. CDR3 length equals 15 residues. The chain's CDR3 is CASSLKGQYTGELFF. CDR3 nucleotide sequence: TGTGCCAGCAGTCTTAAAGGACAGTACACCGGGGAGCTGTTTTTT. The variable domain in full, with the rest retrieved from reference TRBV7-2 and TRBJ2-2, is GAGVSQSPSNKVTEKGKDVELRCDPISGHTALYWYRQSLGQGLEFLIYFQGNSAPDKSGLPSDRFSAERTGGSVSTLTIQRTQQEDSAVYLCASSLKGQYTGELFFGEGSRLTVL.

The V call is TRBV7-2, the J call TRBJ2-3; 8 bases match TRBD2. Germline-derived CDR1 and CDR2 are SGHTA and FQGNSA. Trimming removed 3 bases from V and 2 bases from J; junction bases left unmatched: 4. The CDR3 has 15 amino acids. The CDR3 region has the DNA TGTGCCAGCAGCTTTATACTAGCGGCCACAGATACGCAGTATTTT. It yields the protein CASSFILAATDTQYF.

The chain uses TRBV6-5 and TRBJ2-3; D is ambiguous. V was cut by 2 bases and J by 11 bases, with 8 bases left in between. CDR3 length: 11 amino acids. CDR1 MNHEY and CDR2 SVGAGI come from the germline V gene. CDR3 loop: CASSYLDGQYF. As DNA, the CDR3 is TGTGCCAGCAGTTACCTAGATGGGCAGTATTTT.

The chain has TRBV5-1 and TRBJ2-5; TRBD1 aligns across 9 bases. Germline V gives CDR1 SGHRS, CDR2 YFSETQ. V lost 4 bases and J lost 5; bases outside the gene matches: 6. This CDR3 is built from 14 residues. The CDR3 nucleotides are TGCGCCAGCAGCACTGGGACAGGGACCGAGACCCAGTACTTC. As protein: CASSTGTGTETQYF.

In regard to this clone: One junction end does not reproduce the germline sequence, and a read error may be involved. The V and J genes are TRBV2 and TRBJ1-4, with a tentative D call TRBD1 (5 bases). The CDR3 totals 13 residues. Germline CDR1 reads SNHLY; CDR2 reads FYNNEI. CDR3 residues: CASSEAASRDGGF. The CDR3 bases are TGTGCCAGCAGTGAAGCCGCCTCCCGGGACGGGGGTTTT.

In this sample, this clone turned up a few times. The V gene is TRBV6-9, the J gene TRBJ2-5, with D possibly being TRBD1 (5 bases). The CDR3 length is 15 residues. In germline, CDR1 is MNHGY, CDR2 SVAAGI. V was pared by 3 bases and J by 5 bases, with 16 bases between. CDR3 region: CASSYSQGRMETQYF. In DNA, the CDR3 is TGTGCCAGCAGTTACAGTCAGGGCAGGATGGAGACCCAGTACTTC.

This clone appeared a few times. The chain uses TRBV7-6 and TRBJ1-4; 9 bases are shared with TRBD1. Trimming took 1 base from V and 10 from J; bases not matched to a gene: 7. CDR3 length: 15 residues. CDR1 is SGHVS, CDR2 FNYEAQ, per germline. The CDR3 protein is CASSLVQGAEGKLFF. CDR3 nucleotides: TGTGCCAGCAGCTTAGTACAGGGGGCCGAGGGAAAACTGTTTTTT.